A single sample gave rise to the 19 T cell receptor beta chains below, sequenced in a study of cytomegalovirus exposure and HLA in healthy donors. Sequenced by immunoSEQ multiplex PCR; TCRdb stores in-frame clones only, minus some. The sample includes 150,000 to 200,000 clones, 85% of them seen just once. The sequenced sample consisted of PBMCs. These receptors came from a man in his late teens or twenties in good health and CMV-seropositive.

This clone has only a few counts. This chain connects TRBV29-1 to TRBJ2-7; 10 bases agree with TRBD1. The junction had 14 bases not matched to a gene; V was cut back by 6 bases and J by 6 bases. Per the germline V gene, CDR1 is SQVTM and CDR2 is ANQGSEA. This CDR3 contains 15 residues. The CDR3 coding sequence is TGCAGCGTACAGACGGGACAGGGGATTAGGCGCGAGCAGTACTTC. This translates into CSVQTGQGIRREQYF.

As for this clone: This same CDR3 is encoded by further DNA sequences in the sample. The chain couples TRBV2 to TRBJ2-3; TRBD2 is a possible D gene (5 bases). Germline assignment: CDR1 SNHLY and CDR2 FYNNEI. The CDR3 has 12 residues. With 9 bases removed from V and 2 bases from J, the gap between germline ends came to 9 bases. This CDR3 is CASGLATDTQYF. The CDR3 nucleotides are TGTGCCAGTGGGCTAGCCACAGATACGCAGTATTTT.

The V and J genes are TRBV25-1 and TRBJ2-2; 8 bases match TRBD1. Trimming at V came to 6 bases and at J to 6 bases, leaving 6 bases not matched to a gene. The germline CDR1 and CDR2 sequences are MGHDK and SYGVNS. The CDR3 runs to 14 residues. This CDR3 reads CASRGMTGAGELFF. The CDR3 coding sequence is TGTGCCAGCAGGGGGATGACAGGGGCCGGGGAGCTGTTTTTT.

The V call is TRBV7-3, the J call TRBJ2-7; D is unclear. The CDR3 sequence is 14 residues long. Germline CDR1 reads SGHTA; CDR2 reads FQGTGA. The V and J ends lost 4 bases and 6 bases respectively, with 16 bases between them. CDR3 DNA: TGTGCCAGCAGCTCCACTTCCGCCGCCACCGAGCAGTACTTC. Residues: CASSSTSAATEQYF.

The chain carries TRBV11-3 and TRBJ2-3, with 8 bases identical to TRBD2. V was pared by 2 bases and J by 0 bases, with 4 bases of the junction left unmatched. CDR3 length: 16 amino acids. Germline V gives CDR1 SGHNT, CDR2 YENEEA. In DNA form, the CDR3 reads TGTGCCAGCAGCTTACTCTCTAGCGGGAGCACAGATACGCAGTATTTT. Protein sequence: CASSLLSSGSTDTQYF. The complete variable domain, with remaining parts taken from reference TRBV11-3 and TRBJ2-3, reads EAGVVQSPRYKIIEKKQPVAFWCNPISGHNTLYWYLQNLGQGPELLIRYENEEAVDDSQLPKDRFSAERLKGVDSTLKIQPAELGDSAVYLCASSLLSSGSTDTQYFGPGTRLTVL.

This chain uses TRBV6-4 with TRBJ1-5; TRBD1 aligns across 11 bases. CDR3 length: 18 residues. J was trimmed by 0 bases and V by 9 bases; bases with no gene match: 13. The germline V gene encodes CDR1 MRHNA and CDR2 SNTAGT. The DNA for the CDR3 is TGTGCCAGAAAACCCCGGGACAGGGGGGTTCGTAGCAATCAGCCCCAGCATTTT. Its translation is CARKPRDRGVRSNQPQHF.

This chain joins TRBV11-2 and TRBJ1-3; maybe TRBD1 (5 bases). Germline CDR1 SGHAT, CDR2 FQNNGV. The CDR3 spans 11 residues. The germline V and J ends were trimmed by 7 bases and 11 bases, with 12 bases remaining between them. CDR3: CASTVSGAIYF. DNA of the CDR3: TGTGCCAGCACCGTTTCGGGGGCCATATATTTT.

V is TRBV11-3 and J is TRBJ2-7, with a weak D call TRBD2 (6 bases). CDR1 is SGHNT, CDR2 YENEEA, per germline. With 4 bases removed from V and 2 bases from J, the gap between germline ends came to 15 bases. CDR3 length: 15 residues. CDR3 sequence reads: CASSSPWGDTYEQYF. CDR3 DNA sequence: TGTGCCAGCAGCTCCCCCTGGGGGGATACCTACGAGCAGTACTTC. The full variable domain, rest sourced from reference TRBV11-3 and TRBJ2-7, is EAGVVQSPRYKIIEKKQPVAFWCNPISGHNTLYWYLQNLGQGPELLIRYENEEAVDDSQLPKDRFSAERLKGVDSTLKIQPAELGDSAVYLCASSSPWGDTYEQYFGPGTRLTVT.

The CDR3 loop is CASSQVSSGGVSAQYF. The CDR3 nucleotides are TGCGCCAGCAGCCAAGTGTCTAGCGGGGGAGTTTCGGCCCAGTACTTC. V and J are TRBV4-1 and TRBJ2-5, with TRBD2 matching over 10 bases. The germline CDR1 and CDR2 sequences are MGHRA and YSYEKL. The ends lost 1 base at V and 9 bases at J; junction bases unmatched: 11. This CDR3 region has 16 residues.

This chain uses TRBV6-4 with TRBJ1-2; D perhaps matches TRBD1 (6 bases). V was clipped by 0 bases and J by 8 bases, with 13 bases between them. This CDR3 comprises 14 residues. Per the germline V gene, CDR1 is MRHNA and CDR2 is SNTAGT. Here the CDR3 reads CASSDSDRRSGYTF. The CDR3 nucleotides are TGTGCCAGCAGTGACTCCGACAGGCGGTCCGGCTACACCTTC.

This clone was counted a single time. The chain links TRBV5-4 to TRBJ2-3; D gene uncertain. Germline V gene sequence: CDR1 SGHNT, CDR2 YYREEE (reference sequence). V shed 1 base and J shed 6 bases, with 12 bases lying between them. CDR3 length: 14 residues. CDR3 protein: CASSLPFSIDTQYF. In DNA form, the CDR3 reads TGTGCCAGCAGCTTGCCCTTTAGTATTGATACGCAGTATTTT.

The V and J genes are TRBV28 and TRBJ2-5, with 10 nucleotides matching TRBD2. The V and J ends lost 9 bases and 7 bases, in that order; junction bases with no gene match: 5. CDR1 MDHEN and CDR2 SYDVKM come from the germline V gene. The CDR3 extends over 12 amino acids. CDR3 residues: CASEAGGVTQYF. The CDR3 DNA reads TGTGCCAGTGAAGCGGGAGGGGTGACCCAGTACTTC.

The J gene is TRBJ2-3, the V gene TRBV28, with 7 nucleotides matching TRBD1. V lost 7 bases to trimming and J lost 2 bases; unmatched junction nucleotides: 9. This CDR3 comprises 15 residues. CDR1 MDHEN and CDR2 SYDVKM come from the germline V gene. CDR3 sequence reads: CASTDRVGPTDTQYF. Written as DNA, the CDR3 is TGTGCCAGCACAGACAGGGTGGGGCCCACAGATACGCAGTATTTT.

The chain has TRBV4-2 and TRBJ2-5; the D gene is possibly TRBD2 (6 bases). Trimming shortened V by 5 bases and J by 1 base, and 11 bases separated the two germline ends. CDR3 size: 14 residues. Germline V CDR1 and CDR2: LGHNA, YNFKEQ. CDR3 residues: CASSSGSFQETQYF. CDR3 DNA sequence: TGTGCCAGCAGCTCCGGGAGCTTCCAAGAGACCCAGTACTTC.

The V call is TRBV25-1, the J call TRBJ2-3; D is undetermined. Germline CDR1 reads MGHDK; CDR2 reads SYGVNS. This CDR3 is built from 13 residues. The germline V and J ends were trimmed by 6 bases and 6 bases, with 13 bases remaining between them. CDR3 bases: TGTGCCAGCAGCGCCGGCGGATCTGATACGCAGTATTTT. It translates to CASSAGGSDTQYF.

V and J are TRBV5-1 and TRBJ2-1, with TRBD2 identical over 12 bases. J was trimmed by 0 bases and V by 3 bases; bases with no gene match: 4. Germline V CDR1 and CDR2: SGHRS, YFSETQ. The CDR3 contains 17 residues. The CDR3 DNA follows: TGCGCCAGCAGCTGGGGACTAGCGGGCAGCTCCTACAATGAGCAGTTCTTC. Translated: CASSWGLAGSSYNEQFF.

V and J are TRBV15 and TRBJ1-1; weak D call: TRBD1 (5 bases). Germline V lookup: CDR1 LNHNV, CDR2 YYDKDF (reference sequence). CDR3 length: 15 amino acids. V was pared by 0 bases and J by 2 bases, with 10 bases between. The CDR3 DNA reads TGTGCCACCAGCAGAGATGGGGCAGCAAACACTGAAGCTTTCTTT. This translates into CATSRDGAANTEAFF. Full variable domain (missing parts from reference TRBV15 and TRBJ1-1): DAMVIQNPRYQVTQFGKPVTLSCSQTLNHNVMYWYQQKSSQAPKLLFHYYDKDFNNEADTPDNFQSRRPNTSFCFLDIRSPGLGDTAMYLCATSRDGAANTEAFFGQGTRLTVV.

This chain links TRBV5-1 with TRBJ2-5, with 9 bases that match TRBD1. CDR3 length: 17 residues. J was trimmed by 4 bases and V by 2 bases; bases with no gene match: 12. The V gene's germline CDR1 is SGHRS and CDR2 YFSETQ. The CDR3 region is CASSFTGTGIIRETQYF. The CDR3 nucleotides read TGCGCCAGCAGCTTTACCGGGACAGGGATCATCCGAGAGACCCAGTACTTC.

The chain couples TRBV4-2 to TRBJ1-5; a weak D match, TRBD1 (6 bases). The germline V and J ends were trimmed by 1 base and 0 bases, with 16 bases remaining between them. The CDR3 runs 18 residues. The V gene's germline CDR1 is LGHNA and CDR2 YNFKEQ. The CDR3 protein is CASSQVGVGGDSNQPQHF. CDR3 nucleotides: TGTGCCAGCAGCCAAGTCGGGGTAGGGGGGGATAGCAATCAGCCCCAGCATTTT.